This is a list of T cell receptor beta chains from one sample in a study of cytomegalovirus exposure and HLA in healthy donors. The method was immunoSEQ multiplex PCR; TCRdb's version includes in-frame clones alone and lacks a portion of them. In the table there are approximately 170,000 clones, 80% to 90% of which are singletons. Sequenced material: PBMCs. Receptor source: a male donor in good health and CMV-seronegative. Both conserved end residues are part of each CDR3. Each record gives: J gene, clone size, V gene, D gene, CDR3 protein, CDR3 DNA. D genes are given only for firm matches. Clone size is stated in some rows and not others, as once, few, many or a class when expanded.

TRBJ2-5,-,TRBV5-1,-,CASSLRRVQETQYF,TGCGCCAGCAGCTTGAGGCGGGTTCAAGAGACCCAGTACTTC
TRBJ2-7,once,TRBV27,TRBD2,CASSRTGGPYEQYF,TGTGCCAGCAGTCGAACGGGGGGGCCTTACGAGCAGTACTTC
TRBJ1-2,-,TRBV15,-,CATSNGTYNYGYPF,TGTGCCACCAGCAACGGGACATATAACTATGGCTACCCCTTC
TRBJ2-7,-,TRBV5-1,-,CASSLTAGPYEQYF,TGCGCCAGCAGCTTGACAGCAGGCCCCTACGAGCAGTACTTC
TRBJ2-3,-,TRBV4-1,-,CASSQQAGTDTQYF,TGCGCCAGCAGCCAGCAGGCGGGTACAGATACGCAGTATTTT
TRBJ2-7,-,TRBV11-3,-,CASSSARGAGEQYF,TGTGCCAGCAGCTCAGCCCGGGGGGCAGGCGAGCAGTACTTC
TRBJ2-7,-,TRBV7-9,TRBD2,CASSLAVAGDDYEQYF,TGTGCCAGCAGCTTAGCGGTAGCGGGAGACGACTACGAGCAGTACTTC
TRBJ2-7,-,TRBV9,-,CASSVAQGRSYEQYF,TGTGCCAGCAGCGTAGCCCAGGGGAGAAGCTACGAGCAGTACTTC
TRBJ2-5,-,TRBV11-3,TRBD2,CASSQREGETQYF,TGTGCCAGCAGCCAGCGGGAGGGAGAGACCCAGTACTTC
TRBJ2-3,-,TRBV28,TRBD1,CASSNRRQGRRSHTDTQYF,TGTGCCAGCAGTAATCGCCGACAGGGGAGACGCTCTCACACAGATACGCAGTATTTT
TRBJ1-1,-,TRBV7-8,-,CASSLVAGANEAFF,TGTGCCAGCAGCTTAGTGGCGGGGGCGAATGAAGCTTTCTTT
TRBJ1-6,once,TRBV9,-,CASSVGMEGADSPLHF,TGTGCCAGCAGCGTAGGAATGGAAGGGGCGGACTCACCCCTCCACTTT
TRBJ2-7,-,TRBV7-9,-,CASSLVTGTSSSYEQYF,TGTGCCAGCAGCTTAGTAACCGGGACAAGTAGCTCCTACGAGCAGTACTTC
TRBJ2-1,-,TRBV6-5,-,CASSYSPGENNEQFF,TGTGCCAGCAGTTACTCCCCGGGAGAGAACAATGAGCAGTTCTTC
TRBJ2-7,-,TRBV7-3,-,CASSLRISGTYEQYF,TGTGCCAGCAGCTTAAGGATTAGCGGCACCTACGAGCAGTACTTC
TRBJ2-1,-,TRBV4-3,TRBD1,CASSQPGQGYNEQFF,TGCGCCAGCAGCCAGCCGGGACAGGGCTACAATGAGCAGTTCTTC
TRBJ2-7,-,TRBV7-2,TRBD2,CASSLSTSGGSYEQYF,TGTGCCAGCAGCTTATCGACCAGCGGGGGGTCCTACGAGCAGTACTTC
TRBJ2-4,-,TRBV6-4,-,CASRTERSLIQYF,TGTGCCAGCAGGACTGAGAGGAGTTTGATTCAGTACTTC
TRBJ1-5,once,TRBV5-1,-,CASSLFDRNQPQHF,TGCGCCAGCAGCTTGTTCGACAGGAATCAGCCCCAGCATTTT
TRBJ1-6,few,TRBV28,TRBD1,CASSQPTPTGGSYNSPLHF,TGTGCCAGCAGTCAACCGACGCCGACAGGGGGCTCCTATAATTCACCCCTCCACTTT
TRBJ2-7,-,TRBV6-5,TRBD1,CASSYGTGVSYEQYF,TGTGCCAGCAGTTACGGGACAGGAGTATCCTACGAGCAGTACTTC
TRBJ2-2,-,TRBV5-1,-,CASSLGGGVQNTGELFF,TGCGCCAGCAGCTTGGGCGGAGGGGTGCAGAACACCGGGGAGCTGTTTTTT
TRBJ2-5,-,TRBV29-1,TRBD1,CSVVLGTGGGETQYF,TGCAGCGTTGTATTGGGGACAGGGGGCGGGGAGACCCAGTACTTC
TRBJ2-5,-,TRBV7-2,TRBD2,CASTLLAGKETQYF,TGTGCCAGCACCTTACTAGCGGGAAAAGAGACCCAGTACTTC
TRBJ2-7,-,TRBV7-2,TRBD1,CASSRQGGFGEQYF,TGTGCCAGCAGCCGACAGGGGGGATTTGGCGAGCAGTACTTC
TRBJ2-2,-,TRBV9,-,CASSPWGQRDRAGELFF,TGTGCCAGCAGCCCGTGGGGGCAGCGGGATAGAGCCGGGGAGCTGTTTTTT
TRBJ2-1,-,TRBV28,-,CASSPGTASYNEQFF,TGTGCCAGCAGTCCTGGTACAGCCTCCTACAATGAGCAGTTCTTC
TRBJ1-4,-,TRBV19,TRBD1,CASSVRDREEKLFF,TGTGCCAGTAGTGTGCGGGACAGGGAGGAAAAACTGTTTTTT
TRBJ2-2,-,TRBV4-3,TRBD2,CASSQDRLAGANTGELFF,TGCGCCAGCAGCCAAGATCGCCTAGCGGGAGCGAACACCGGGGAGCTGTTTTTT
TRBJ2-7,-,TRBV6-1,-,CASSGILSSYEQYF,TGCGCCAGCAGTGGAATACTTTCCTCCTACGAGCAGTACTTC
TRBJ1-5,-,TRBV29-1,TRBD1,CSVRTGGSNQPQHF,TGCAGCGTAAGGACAGGGGGGAGCAATCAGCCCCAGCATTTT
TRBJ2-7,-,TRBV5-8,TRBD1,CASLRGHMSSYEQYF,TGTGCCAGCTTGAGGGGGCACATGAGCTCCTACGAGCAGTACTTC
TRBJ2-3,-,TRBV4-2,-,CASSQGPGLGTDTQYF,TGTGCCAGCAGCCAAGGACCCGGACTTGGCACAGATACGCAGTATTTT
TRBJ2-5,-,TRBV10-3,-,CAISEGDGSQETQYF,TGTGCCATCAGTGAAGGAGACGGGAGCCAAGAGACCCAGTACTTC
TRBJ2-2,once,TRBV15,-,CATSILGTGELFF,TGTGCCACCAGCATACTCGGCACCGGGGAGCTGTTTTTT
TRBJ1-2,-,TRBV28,-,CASSLGRQIAPNYGYTF,TGTGCCAGCAGTTTAGGTCGACAGATTGCCCCTAACTATGGCTACACCTTC
TRBJ1-2,-,TRBV7-9,TRBD1,CASAADRERGYTF,TGTGCCAGCGCCGCCGACAGGGAACGCGGCTACACCTTC
TRBJ1-4,-,TRBV30,-,CAWTFTGFNEKLFF,TGTGCCTGGACCTTTACAGGGTTTAATGAAAAACTGTTTTTT
TRBJ1-6,once,TRBV19,TRBD1,CASSSQGGNSPLHF,TGTGCCAGTAGTTCACAGGGGGGGAATTCACCCCTCCACTTT
TRBJ2-7,-,TRBV7-9,TRBD1,CASILTGEYEQYF,TGTGCCAGCATCCTTACAGGGGAATACGAGCAGTACTTC
TRBJ1-1,-,TRBV28,-,CANRPPSGMNTEAFF,TGTGCCAACAGGCCCCCTTCGGGAATGAACACTGAAGCTTTCTTT
TRBJ2-1,-,TRBV28,-,CASSSPGTQDNEQFF,TGTGCCAGCAGTTCCCCCGGGACTCAGGACAATGAGCAGTTCTTC
TRBJ2-3,-,TRBV2,TRBD2,CASSKRLAGSSDTQYF,TGTGCCAGCAGTAAAAGACTAGCGGGAAGCTCAGATACGCAGTATTTT
TRBJ2-1,-,TRBV27,TRBD1,CASSLYRGHNEQFF,TGTGCCAGCAGTCTATACAGGGGACACAATGAGCAGTTCTTC
TRBJ1-2,-,TRBV19,-,CASSRTTANYGYTF,TGTGCCAGTAGTAGGACAACAGCTAACTATGGCTACACCTTC
TRBJ1-1,-,TRBV9,TRBD1,CASSVGDRVPAFF,TGTGCCAGCAGCGTGGGAGACAGGGTGCCGGCTTTCTTT
TRBJ1-2,few,TRBV5-4,-,CASSLRGAGYTF,TGTGCCAGCAGCTTGCGCGGCGCCGGCTACACCTTC
TRBJ1-2,-,TRBV7-2,-,CASSSPGSYGYTF,TGTGCCAGCAGCTCTCCAGGGTCCTATGGCTACACCTTC
TRBJ2-7,-,TRBV9,TRBD2,CASSPRLAGDNEQYF,TGTGCCAGCAGCCCTCGACTAGCGGGAGACAACGAGCAGTACTTC
TRBJ2-7,-,TRBV5-1,-,CASSGDTGSHEQYF,TGCGCCAGCAGCGGCGACACAGGGTCCCACGAGCAGTACTTC
TRBJ2-5,-,TRBV19,TRBD2,CASSIAGGETQYF,TGTGCCAGTAGTATTGCGGGGGGAGAGACCCAGTACTTC
TRBJ1-4,-,TRBV4-3,TRBD1,CASSLYRTGEKLFF,TGCGCCAGCAGCCTATATAGGACAGGCGAAAAACTGTTTTTT
TRBJ2-1,once,TRBV7-9,TRBD1,CASSLLGQGVYNEQFF,TGTGCCAGCAGCTTACTCGGACAGGGTGTCTACAATGAGCAGTTCTTC